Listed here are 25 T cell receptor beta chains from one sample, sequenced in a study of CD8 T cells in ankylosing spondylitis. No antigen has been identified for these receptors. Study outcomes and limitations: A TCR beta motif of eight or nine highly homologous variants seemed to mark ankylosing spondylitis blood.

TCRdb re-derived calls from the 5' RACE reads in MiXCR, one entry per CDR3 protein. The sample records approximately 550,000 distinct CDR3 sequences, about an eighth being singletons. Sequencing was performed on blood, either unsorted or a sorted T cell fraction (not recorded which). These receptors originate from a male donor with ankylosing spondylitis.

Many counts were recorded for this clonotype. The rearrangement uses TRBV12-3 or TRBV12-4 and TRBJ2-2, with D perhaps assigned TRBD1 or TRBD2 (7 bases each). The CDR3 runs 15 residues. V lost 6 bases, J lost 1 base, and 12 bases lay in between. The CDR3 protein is CASRGGTVNTGELFF. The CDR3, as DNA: TGTGCCAGCAGGGGGGGGACAGTGAACACCGGGGAGCTGTTTTTT.

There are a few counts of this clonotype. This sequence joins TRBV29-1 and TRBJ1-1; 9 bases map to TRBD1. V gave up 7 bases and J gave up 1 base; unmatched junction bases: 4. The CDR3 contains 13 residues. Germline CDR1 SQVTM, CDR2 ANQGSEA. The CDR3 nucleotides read TGCAGCGCACACAGGGGGCGGAACACTGAAGCTTTCTTT. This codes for CSAHRGRNTEAFF.

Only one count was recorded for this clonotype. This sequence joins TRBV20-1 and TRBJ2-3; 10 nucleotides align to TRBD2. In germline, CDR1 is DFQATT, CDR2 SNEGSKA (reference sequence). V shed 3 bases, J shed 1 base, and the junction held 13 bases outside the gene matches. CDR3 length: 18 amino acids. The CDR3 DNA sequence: TGCAGTGCTAGTGAAGCGGGAGGGCCTGTTTTTGGCACAGATACGCAGTATTTT. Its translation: CSASEAGGPVFGTDTQYF.

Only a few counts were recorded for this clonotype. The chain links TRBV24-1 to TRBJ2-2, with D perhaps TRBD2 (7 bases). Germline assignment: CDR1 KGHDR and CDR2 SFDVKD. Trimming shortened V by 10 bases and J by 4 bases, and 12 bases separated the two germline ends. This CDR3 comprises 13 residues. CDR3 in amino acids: CATGGPGTGELFF. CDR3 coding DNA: TGTGCCACGGGGGGGCCGGGCACCGGGGAGCTGTTTTTT.

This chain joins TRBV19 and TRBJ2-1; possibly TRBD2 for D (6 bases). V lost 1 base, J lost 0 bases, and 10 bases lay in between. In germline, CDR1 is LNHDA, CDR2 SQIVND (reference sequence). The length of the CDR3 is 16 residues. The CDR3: CASSIGYGSSYNEQFF. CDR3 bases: TGTGCCAGTAGTATAGGGTACGGGAGCTCCTACAATGAGCAGTTCTTC.

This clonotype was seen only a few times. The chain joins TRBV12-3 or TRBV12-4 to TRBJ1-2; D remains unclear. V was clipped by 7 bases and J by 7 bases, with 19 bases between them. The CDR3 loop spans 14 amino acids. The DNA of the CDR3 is TGTGCCAGCAAGCTCGGTCTATACCGGGGTGGCTACACCTTC. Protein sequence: CASKLGLYRGGYTF.

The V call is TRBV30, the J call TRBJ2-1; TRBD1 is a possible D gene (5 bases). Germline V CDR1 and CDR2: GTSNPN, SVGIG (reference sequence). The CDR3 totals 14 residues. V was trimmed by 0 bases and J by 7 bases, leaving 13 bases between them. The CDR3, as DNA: TGTGCCTGGAGTGTGTCCAGGGCGAAGAATGAGCAGTTCTTC. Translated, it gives CAWSVSRAKNEQFF. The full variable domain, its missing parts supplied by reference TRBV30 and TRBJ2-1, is SQTIHQWPATLVQPVGSPLSLECTVEGTSNPNLYWYRQAAGRGLQLLFYSVGIGQISSEVPQNLSASRPQDRQFILSSKKLLLSDSGFYLCAWSVSRAKNEQFFGPGTRLTVL.

CDR3 residues: CASSPYDYNEQFF. The CDR3 nucleotides are TGTGCCAGCAGCCCCTACGATTACAATGAGCAGTTCTTC. This sequence joins TRBV3-1 and TRBJ2-1; the D is unclear. The CDR3 is 13 residues long. Trimming took off 4 bases at V and 4 bases at J, with 8 bases between the two ends. Germline V gene lookup returns CDR1 LGHDT and CDR2 YNNKEL (reference sequence).

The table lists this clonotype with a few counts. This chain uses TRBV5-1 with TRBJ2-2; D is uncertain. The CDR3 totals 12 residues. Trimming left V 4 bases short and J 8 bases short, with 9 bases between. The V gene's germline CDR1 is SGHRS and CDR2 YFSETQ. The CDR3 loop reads CASSNTLGELFF. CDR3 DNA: TGCGCCAGCAGCAACACTTTAGGGGAGCTGTTTTTT.

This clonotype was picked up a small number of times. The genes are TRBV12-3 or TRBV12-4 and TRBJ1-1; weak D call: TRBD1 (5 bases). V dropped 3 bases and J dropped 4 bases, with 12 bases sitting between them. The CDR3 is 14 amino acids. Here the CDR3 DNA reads TGTGCCAGCAGTTTGGCCGGGGGTGTCACTGAAGCTTTCTTT. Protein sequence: CASSLAGGVTEAFF.

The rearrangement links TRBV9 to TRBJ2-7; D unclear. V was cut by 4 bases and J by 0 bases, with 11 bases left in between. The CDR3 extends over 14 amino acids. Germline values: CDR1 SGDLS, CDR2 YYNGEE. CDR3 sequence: CASSYLAGSYEQYF. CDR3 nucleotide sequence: TGTGCCAGCAGCTACCTGGCTGGCTCCTACGAGCAGTACTTC. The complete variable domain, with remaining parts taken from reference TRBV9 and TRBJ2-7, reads DSGVTQTPKHLITATGQRVTLRCSPRSGDLSVYWYQQSLDQGLQFLIQYYNGEERAKGNILERFSAQQFPDLHSELNLSSLELGDSALYFCASSYLAGSYEQYFGPGTRLTVT.

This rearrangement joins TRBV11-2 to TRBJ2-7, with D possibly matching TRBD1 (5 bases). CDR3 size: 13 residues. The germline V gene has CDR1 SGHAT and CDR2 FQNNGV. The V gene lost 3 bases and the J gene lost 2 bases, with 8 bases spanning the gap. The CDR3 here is CASSFTRAYEQYV. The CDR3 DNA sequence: TGTGCCAGCAGCTTCACCAGGGCCTACGAGCAGTACGTC.

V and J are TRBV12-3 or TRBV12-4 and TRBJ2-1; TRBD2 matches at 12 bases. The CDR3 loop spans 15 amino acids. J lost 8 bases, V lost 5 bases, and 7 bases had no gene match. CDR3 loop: CASSRLAGVGDEQFF. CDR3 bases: TGTGCCAGCAGTCGACTAGCGGGAGTTGGGGATGAGCAGTTCTTC.

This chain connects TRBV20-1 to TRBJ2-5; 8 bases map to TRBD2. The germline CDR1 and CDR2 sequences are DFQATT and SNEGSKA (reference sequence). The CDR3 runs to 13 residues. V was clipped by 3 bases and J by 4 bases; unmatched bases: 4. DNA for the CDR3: TGCAGTGCTAGGGGACTAGGGGTAGAGACCCAGTACTTC. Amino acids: CSARGLGVETQYF.

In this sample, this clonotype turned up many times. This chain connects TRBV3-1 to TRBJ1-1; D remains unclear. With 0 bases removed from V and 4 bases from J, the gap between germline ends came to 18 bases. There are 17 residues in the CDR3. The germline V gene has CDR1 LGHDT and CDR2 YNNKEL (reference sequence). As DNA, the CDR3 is TGTGCCAGCAGCCAAGACCGGACCGGAGTCATACCCACTGAAGCTTTCTTT. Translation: CASSQDRTGVIPTEAFF.

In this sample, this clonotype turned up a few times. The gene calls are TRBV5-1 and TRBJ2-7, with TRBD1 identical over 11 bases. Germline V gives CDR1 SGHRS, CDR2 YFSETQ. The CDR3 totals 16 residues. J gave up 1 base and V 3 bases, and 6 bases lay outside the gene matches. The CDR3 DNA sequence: TGCGCCAGCAGCTGGGGGACAGGGGGGGATTCCTACGAGCAGTACGTC. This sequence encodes CASSWGTGGDSYEQYV.

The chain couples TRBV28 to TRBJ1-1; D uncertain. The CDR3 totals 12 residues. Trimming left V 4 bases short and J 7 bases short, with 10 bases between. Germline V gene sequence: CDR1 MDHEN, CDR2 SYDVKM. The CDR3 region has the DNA TGTGCCAGCAGTTACGCTAAAATTGAAGCTTTCTTT. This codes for CASSYAKIEAFF.

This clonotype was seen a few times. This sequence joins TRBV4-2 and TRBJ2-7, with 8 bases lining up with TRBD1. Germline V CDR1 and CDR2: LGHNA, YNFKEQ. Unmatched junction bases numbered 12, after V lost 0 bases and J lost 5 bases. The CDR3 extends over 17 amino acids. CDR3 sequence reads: CASSQDWRGQGRNEQYF. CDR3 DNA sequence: TGTGCCAGCAGCCAAGATTGGAGAGGACAGGGTCGAAACGAGCAGTACTTC.

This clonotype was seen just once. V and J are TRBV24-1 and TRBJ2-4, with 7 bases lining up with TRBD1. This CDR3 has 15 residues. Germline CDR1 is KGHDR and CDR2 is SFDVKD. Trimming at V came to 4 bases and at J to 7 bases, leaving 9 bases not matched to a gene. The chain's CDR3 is CATSETGTVGNIQYF. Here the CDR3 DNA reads TGTGCCACCAGTGAAACCGGGACAGTGGGGAACATTCAGTACTTC.

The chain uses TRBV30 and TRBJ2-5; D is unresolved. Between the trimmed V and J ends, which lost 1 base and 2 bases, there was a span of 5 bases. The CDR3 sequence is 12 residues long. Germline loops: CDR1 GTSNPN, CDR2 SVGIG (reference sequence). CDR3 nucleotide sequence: TGTGCCTGGAGTGCAGAACAAGAGACCCAGTACTTC. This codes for CAWSAEQETQYF.

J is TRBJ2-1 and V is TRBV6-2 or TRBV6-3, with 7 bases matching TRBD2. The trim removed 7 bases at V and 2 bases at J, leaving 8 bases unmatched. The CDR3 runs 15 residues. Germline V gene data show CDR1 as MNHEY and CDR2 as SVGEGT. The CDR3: CASINGGGPYNEQFF. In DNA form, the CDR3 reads TGTGCCAGCATTAACGGGGGAGGGCCCTACAATGAGCAGTTCTTC.

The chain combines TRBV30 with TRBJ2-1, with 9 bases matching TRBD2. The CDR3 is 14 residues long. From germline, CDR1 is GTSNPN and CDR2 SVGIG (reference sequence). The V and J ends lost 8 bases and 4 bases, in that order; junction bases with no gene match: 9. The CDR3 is CATSSGEGYNEQFF. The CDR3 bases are TGTGCCACCTCTAGCGGGGAAGGATACAATGAGCAGTTCTTC.

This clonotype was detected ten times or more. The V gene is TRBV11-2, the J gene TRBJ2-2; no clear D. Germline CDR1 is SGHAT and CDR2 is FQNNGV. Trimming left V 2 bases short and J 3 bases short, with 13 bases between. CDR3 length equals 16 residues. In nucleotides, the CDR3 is TGTGCCAGCAGCTTAATTTCAGGAAGGGACACCGGGGAGCTGTTTTTT. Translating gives CASSLISGRDTGELFF.

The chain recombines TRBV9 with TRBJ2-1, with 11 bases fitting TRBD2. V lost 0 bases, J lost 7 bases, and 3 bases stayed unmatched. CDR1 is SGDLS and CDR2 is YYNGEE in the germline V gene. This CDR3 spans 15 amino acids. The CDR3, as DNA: TGTGCCAGCAGCGTAGAGGCTAGCGGGAGGAATGAGCAGTTCTTC. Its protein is CASSVEASGRNEQFF.

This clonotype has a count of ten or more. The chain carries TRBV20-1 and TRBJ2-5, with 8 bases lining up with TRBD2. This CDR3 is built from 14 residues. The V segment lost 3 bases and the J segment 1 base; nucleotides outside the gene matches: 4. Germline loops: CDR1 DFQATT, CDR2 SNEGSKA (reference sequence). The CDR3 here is CSARATSGQETQYF. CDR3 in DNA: TGCAGTGCTAGGGCCACTAGCGGCCAAGAGACCCAGTACTTC.